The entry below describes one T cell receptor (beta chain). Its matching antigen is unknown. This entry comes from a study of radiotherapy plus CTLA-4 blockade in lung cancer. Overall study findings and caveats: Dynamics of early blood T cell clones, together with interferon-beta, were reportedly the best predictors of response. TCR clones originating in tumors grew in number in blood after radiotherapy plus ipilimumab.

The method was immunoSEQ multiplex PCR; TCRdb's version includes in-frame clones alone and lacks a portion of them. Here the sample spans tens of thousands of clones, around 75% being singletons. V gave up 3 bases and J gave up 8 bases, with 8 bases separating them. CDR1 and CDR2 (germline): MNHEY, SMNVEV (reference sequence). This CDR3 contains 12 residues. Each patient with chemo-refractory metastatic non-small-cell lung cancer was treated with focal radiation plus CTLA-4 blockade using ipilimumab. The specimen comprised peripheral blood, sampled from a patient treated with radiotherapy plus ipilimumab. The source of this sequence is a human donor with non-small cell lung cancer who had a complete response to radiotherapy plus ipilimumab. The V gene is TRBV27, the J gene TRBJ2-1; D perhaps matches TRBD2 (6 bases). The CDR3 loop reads CASSFASDEQFF. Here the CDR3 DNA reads TGTGCCAGCAGTTTTGCTAGCGATGAGCAGTTCTTC.